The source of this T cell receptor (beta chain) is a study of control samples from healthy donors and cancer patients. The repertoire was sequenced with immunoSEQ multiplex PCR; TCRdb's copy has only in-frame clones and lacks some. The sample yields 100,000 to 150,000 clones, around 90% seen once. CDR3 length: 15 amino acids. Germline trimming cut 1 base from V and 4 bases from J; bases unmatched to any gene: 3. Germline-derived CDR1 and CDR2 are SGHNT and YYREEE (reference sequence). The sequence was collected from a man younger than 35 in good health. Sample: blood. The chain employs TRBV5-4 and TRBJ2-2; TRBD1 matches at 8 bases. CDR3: CASSLWTGTTGELFF. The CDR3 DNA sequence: TGTGCCAGCAGCTTGTGGACAGGGACCACCGGGGAGCTGTTTTTT.